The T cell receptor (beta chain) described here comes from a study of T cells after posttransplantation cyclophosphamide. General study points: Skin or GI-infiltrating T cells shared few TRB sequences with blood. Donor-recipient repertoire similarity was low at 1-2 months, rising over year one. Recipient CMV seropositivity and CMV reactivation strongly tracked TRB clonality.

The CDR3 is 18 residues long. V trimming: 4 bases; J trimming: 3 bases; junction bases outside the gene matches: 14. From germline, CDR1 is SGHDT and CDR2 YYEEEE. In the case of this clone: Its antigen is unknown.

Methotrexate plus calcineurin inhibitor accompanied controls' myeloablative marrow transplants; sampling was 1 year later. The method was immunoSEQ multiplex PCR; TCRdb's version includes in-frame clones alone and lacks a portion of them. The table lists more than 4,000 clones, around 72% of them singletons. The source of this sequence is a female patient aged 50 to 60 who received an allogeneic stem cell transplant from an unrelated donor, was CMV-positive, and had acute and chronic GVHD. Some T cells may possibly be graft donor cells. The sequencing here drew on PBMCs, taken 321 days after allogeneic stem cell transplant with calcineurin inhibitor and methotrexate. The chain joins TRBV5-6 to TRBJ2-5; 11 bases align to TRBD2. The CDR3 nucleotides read TGTGCCAGCAGCCGGGTACTAGCGGGAGAAGGAAGGGAAGAGACCCAGTACTTC. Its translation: CASSRVLAGEGREETQYF.